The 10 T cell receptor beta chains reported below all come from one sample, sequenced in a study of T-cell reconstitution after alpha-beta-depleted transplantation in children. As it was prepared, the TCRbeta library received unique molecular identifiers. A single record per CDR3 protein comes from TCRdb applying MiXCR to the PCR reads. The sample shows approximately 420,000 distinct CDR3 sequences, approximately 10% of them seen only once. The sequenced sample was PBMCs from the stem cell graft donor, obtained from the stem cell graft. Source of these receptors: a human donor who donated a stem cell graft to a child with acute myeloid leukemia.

The CDR3 nucleotides are TGTGCCAGCAGCCCGGGAGCGAGGATTACTGAGCAGTTCTTC. Its protein is CASSPGARITEQFF. The chain uses TRBV7-3 and TRBJ2-1; D might be TRBD2 (6 bases). The CDR3 runs 14 residues. The germline V and J ends were trimmed by 5 bases and 9 bases, with 17 bases remaining between them. Germline values: CDR1 SGHTA, CDR2 FQGTGA.

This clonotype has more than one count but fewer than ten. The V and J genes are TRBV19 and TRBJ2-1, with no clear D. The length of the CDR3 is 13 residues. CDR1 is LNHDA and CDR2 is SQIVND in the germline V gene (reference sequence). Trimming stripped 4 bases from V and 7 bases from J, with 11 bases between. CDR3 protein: CASSSLAVNEQFF. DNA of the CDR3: TGTGCCAGTAGTAGTCTCGCGGTTAATGAGCAGTTCTTC. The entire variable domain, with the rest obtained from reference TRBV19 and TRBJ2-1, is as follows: DGGITQSPKYLFRKEGQNVTLSCEQNLNHDAMYWYRQDPGQGLRLIYYSQIVNDFQKGDIAEGYSVSREKKESFPLTVTSAQKNPTAFYLCASSSLAVNEQFFGPGTRLTVL.

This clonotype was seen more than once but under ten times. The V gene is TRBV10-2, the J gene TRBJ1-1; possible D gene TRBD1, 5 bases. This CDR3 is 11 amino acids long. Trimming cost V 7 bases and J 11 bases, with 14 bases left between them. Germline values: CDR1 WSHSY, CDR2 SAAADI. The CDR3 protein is CASIGTGVAFF. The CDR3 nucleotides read TGCGCCAGCATAGGGACGGGGGTGGCTTTCTTT.

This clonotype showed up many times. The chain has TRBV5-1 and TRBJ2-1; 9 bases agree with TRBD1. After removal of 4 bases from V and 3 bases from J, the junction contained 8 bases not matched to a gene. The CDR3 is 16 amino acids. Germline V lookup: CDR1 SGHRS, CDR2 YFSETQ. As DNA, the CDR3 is TGCGCCAGCAGCGCACTACCGGGACAGGGCTACAATGAGCAGTTCTTC. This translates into CASSALPGQGYNEQFF. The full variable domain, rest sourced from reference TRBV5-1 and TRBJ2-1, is KAGVTQTPRYLIKTRGQQVTLSCSPISGHRSVSWYQQTPGQGLQFLFEYFSETQRNKGNFPGRFSGRQFSNSRSEMNVSTLELGDSALYLCASSALPGQGYNEQFFGPGTRLTVL.

The DNA for the CDR3 is TGTGCCAGCAGTCCCCGCCCTCCCGGGGCCAACGTCCTGACTTTC. Encoded protein: CASSPRPPGANVLTF. V is TRBV27 and J is TRBJ2-6, with unresolved D. The V gene's germline CDR1 is MNHEY and CDR2 SMNVEV (reference sequence). This CDR3 spans 15 amino acids. V lost 5 bases to trimming and J lost 4 bases, with 12 bases between them.

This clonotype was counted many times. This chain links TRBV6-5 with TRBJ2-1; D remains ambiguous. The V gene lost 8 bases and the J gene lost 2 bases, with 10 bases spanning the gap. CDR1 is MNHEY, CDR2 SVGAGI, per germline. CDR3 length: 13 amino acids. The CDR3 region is CASERKAYNEQFF. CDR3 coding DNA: TGTGCCAGCGAGCGCAAAGCCTACAATGAGCAGTTCTTC.

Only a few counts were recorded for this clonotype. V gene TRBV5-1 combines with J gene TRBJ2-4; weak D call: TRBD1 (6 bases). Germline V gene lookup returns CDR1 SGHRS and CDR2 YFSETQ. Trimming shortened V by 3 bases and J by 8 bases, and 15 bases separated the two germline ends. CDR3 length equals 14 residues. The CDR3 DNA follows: TGCGCCAGCAGCTCGATGTCAGGGGTAGACATTCAGTACTTC. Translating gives CASSSMSGVDIQYF.

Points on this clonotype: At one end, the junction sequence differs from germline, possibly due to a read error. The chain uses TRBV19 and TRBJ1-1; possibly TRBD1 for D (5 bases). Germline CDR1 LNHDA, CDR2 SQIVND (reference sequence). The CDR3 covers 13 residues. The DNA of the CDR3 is TGTGCCACCCAGGACACGATGAACACCGAAGCTTTCTTT. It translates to CATQDTMNTEAFF.

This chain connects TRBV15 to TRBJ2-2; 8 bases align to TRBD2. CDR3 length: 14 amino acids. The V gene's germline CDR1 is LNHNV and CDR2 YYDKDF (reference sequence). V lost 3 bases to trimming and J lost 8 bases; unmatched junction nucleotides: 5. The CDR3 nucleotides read TGTGCCACCAGCAGGGGGGGACTAGAGGGGGAGCTGTTTTTT. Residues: CATSRGGLEGELFF. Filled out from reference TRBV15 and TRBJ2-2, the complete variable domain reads DAMVIQNPRYQVTQFGKPVTLSCSQTLNHNVMYWYQQKSSQAPKLLFHYYDKDFNNEADTPDNFQSRRPNTSFCFLDIRSPGLGDTAMYLCATSRGGLEGELFFGEGSRLTVL.

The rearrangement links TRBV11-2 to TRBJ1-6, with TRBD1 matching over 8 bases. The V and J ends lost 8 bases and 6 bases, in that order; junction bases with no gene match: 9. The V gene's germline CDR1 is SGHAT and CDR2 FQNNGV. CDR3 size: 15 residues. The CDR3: CASEPLGQGNSPLHF. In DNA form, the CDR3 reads TGTGCCAGCGAACCTTTAGGACAGGGTAATTCACCCCTCCACTTT. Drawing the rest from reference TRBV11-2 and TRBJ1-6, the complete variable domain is EAGVAQSPRYKIIEKRQSVAFWCNPISGHATLYWYQQILGQGPKLLIQFQNNGVVDDSQLPKDRFSAERLKGVDSTLKIQPAKLEDSAVYLCASEPLGQGNSPLHFGNGTRLTVT.